This T cell receptor beta chain stems from a study of T cells after yellow fever vaccination. Overall study results and limits: Subsequent to the booster, the majority of primary-vaccination clones reappeared (roughly 97% CD4, about 90% CD8).

Making TCR cDNA involved 5'RACE template switching, which added UMIs and a universal primer site. TCRdb called the 5' RACE reads again in MiXCR, with one record for every CDR3 protein. The sample consists of about 320,000 distinct CDR3 sequences, roughly 4.3% of them appearing once. In regard to this clonotype: Its antigen remains unknown.

The CDR3 totals 15 residues. Germline V gene lookup returns CDR1 LNHDA and CDR2 SQIVND (reference sequence). Trimming pared 3 bases from V and 3 bases from J, leaving 12 bases between. The rearrangement joins TRBV19 to TRBJ1-5; D gene ambiguous. The sample was PBMCs, taken 15 days after the yellow fever booster vaccination. The sequence was obtained from a man between 18 and 29 years old who received the YFV17D yellow fever vaccine. The CDR3: CASSIWGLSNQPQHF. The CDR3 DNA is TGTGCCAGTAGTATCTGGGGTCTTTCCAATCAGCCCCAGCATTTT.